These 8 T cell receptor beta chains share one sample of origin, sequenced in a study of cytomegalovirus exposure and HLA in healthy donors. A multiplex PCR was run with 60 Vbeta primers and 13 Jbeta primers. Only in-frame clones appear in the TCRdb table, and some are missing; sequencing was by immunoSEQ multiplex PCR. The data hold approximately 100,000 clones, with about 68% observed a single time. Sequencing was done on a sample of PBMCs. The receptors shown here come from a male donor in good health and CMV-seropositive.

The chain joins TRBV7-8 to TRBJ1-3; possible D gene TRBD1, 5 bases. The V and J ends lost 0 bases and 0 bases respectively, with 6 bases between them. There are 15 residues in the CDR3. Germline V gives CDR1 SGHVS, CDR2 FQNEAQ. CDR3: CASSLAQGSGNTIYF. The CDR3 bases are TGTGCCAGCAGCTTAGCTCAGGGCTCTGGAAACACCATATATTTT.

CDR3 loop: CASSNDRGFNGELFF. For the CDR3, the DNA is TGCGCCAGCAGCAACGACAGGGGGTTTAACGGGGAGCTGTTTTTT. The chain carries TRBV5-1 and TRBJ2-2; 9 bases match TRBD1. The length of the CDR3 is 15 residues. Germline assignment: CDR1 SGHRS and CDR2 YFSETQ. Unmatched junction bases numbered 8, after V lost 4 bases and J lost 7 bases.

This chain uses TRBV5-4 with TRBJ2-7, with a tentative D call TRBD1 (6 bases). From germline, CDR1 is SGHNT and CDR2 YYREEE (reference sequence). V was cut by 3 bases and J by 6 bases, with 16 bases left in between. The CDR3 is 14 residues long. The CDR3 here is CASSWPGQLREQYF. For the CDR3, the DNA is TGTGCCAGCAGCTGGCCCGGACAGTTGCGCGAGCAGTACTTC.

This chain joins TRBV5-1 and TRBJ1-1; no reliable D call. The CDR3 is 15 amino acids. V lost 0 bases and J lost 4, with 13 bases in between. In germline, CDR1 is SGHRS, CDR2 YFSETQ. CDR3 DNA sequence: TGCGCCAGCAGCTTGGAATCAGGTGAGATCACTGAAGCTTTCTTT. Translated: CASSLESGEITEAFF.

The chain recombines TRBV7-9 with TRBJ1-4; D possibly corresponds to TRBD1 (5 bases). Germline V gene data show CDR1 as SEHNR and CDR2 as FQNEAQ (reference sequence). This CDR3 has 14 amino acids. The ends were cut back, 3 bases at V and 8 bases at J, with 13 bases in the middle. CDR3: CASSLGGDREKLFF. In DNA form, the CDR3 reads TGTGCCAGCAGCTTGGGAGGGGATAGGGAAAAACTGTTTTTT.

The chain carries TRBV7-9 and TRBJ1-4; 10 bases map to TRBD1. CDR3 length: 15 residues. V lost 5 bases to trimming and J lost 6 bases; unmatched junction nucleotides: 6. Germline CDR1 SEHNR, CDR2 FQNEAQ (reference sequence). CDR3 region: CASSPTGTGDEKLFF. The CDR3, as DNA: TGTGCCAGCAGCCCCACCGGGACAGGGGATGAAAAACTGTTTTTT.

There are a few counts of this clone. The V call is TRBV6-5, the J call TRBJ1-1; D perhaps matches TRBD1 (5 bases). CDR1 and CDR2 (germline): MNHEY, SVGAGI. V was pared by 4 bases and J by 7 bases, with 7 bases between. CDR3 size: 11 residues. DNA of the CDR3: TGTGCCAGCAGTTCAGGGTTTGAAGCTTTCTTT. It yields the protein CASSSGFEAFF.

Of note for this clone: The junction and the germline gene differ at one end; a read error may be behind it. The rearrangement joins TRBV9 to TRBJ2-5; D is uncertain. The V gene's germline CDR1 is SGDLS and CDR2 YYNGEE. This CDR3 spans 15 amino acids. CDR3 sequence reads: CASSATNSLQATQYF. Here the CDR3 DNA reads TGTGCCAGCAGCGCCACGAACAGCCTCCAAGCGACCCAGTACTTC.